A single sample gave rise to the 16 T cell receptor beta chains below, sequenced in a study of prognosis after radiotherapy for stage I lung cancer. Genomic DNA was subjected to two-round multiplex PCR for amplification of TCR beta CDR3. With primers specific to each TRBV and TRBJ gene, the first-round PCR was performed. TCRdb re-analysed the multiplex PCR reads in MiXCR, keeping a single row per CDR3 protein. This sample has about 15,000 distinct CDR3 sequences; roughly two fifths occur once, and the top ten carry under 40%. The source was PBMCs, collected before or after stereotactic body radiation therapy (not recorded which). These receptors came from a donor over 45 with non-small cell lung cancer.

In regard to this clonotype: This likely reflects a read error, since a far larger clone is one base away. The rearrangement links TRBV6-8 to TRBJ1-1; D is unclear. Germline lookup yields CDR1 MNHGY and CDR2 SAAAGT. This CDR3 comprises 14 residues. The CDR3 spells CASSLLTGNTESFF. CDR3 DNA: TGTGCCAGCAGTCTCCTGACTGGAAACACTGAATCTTTCTTT.

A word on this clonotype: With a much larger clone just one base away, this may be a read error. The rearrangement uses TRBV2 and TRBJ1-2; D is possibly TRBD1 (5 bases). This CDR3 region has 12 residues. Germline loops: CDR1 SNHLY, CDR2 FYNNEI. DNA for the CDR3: TGTGCCAGCAGTGAACGGGGGAATGGCTACAACTTC. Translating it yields CASSERGNGYNF.

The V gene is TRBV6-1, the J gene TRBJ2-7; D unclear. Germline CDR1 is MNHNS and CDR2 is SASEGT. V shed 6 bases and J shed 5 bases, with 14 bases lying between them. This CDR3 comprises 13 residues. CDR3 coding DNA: TGTGCCAGCAGGTCTCCGCTTGCCCACGAGCAGTACTTC. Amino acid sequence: CASRSPLAHEQYF.

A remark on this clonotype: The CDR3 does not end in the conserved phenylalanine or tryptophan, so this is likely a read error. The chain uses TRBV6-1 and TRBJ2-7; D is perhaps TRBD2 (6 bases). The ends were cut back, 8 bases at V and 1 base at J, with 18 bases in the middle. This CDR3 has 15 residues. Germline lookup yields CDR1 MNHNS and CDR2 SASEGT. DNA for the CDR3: TGTGCCAGCCAAGCGGGCCCGGAGGTATCCTACGAGCAGTACCTC. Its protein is CASQAGPEVSYEQYL.

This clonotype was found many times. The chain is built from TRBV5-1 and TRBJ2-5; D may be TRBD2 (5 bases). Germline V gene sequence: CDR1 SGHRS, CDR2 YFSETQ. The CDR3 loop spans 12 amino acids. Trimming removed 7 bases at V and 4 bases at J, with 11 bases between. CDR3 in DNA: TGCGCCAGCGCCGCGGGTCTAGAGACCCAGTACTTC. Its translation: CASAAGLETQYF.

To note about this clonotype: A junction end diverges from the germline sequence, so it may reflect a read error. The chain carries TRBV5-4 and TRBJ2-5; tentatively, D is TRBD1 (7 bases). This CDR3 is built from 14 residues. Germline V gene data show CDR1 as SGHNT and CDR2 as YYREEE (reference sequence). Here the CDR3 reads CSSSLDSQGGTQYF. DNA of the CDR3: TGTTCCAGCAGCCTAGATTCCCAGGGGGGGACCCAGTACTTC.

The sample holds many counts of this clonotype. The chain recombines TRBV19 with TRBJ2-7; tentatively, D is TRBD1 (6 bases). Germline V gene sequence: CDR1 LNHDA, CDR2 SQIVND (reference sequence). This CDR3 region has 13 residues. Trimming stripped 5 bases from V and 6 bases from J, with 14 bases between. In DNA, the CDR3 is TGTGCCAGTAGTCCGGGGACATTTGGCGAGCAGTACTTC. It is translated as CASSPGTFGEQYF.

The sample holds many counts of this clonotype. The CDR3 sequence: CAWSVVGGNTQYF. CDR3 sequence (DNA): TGTGCCTGGAGTGTAGTCGGGGGAAATACGCAGTATTTT. The V gene is TRBV30, the J gene TRBJ2-3, with a possible D match to TRBD2 (6 bases). Germline V CDR1 and CDR2: GTSNPN, SVGIG (reference sequence). The CDR3 is made up of 13 amino acids. Between the trimmed V and J ends, which lost 0 bases and 7 bases, there was a span of 11 bases. Using reference TRBV30 and TRBJ2-3 for the parts outside the CDR3, the full variable domain is SQTIHQWPATLVQPVGSPLSLECTVEGTSNPNLYWYRQAAGRGLQLLFYSVGIGQISSEVPQNLSASRPQDRQFILSSKKLLLSDSGFYLCAWSVVGGNTQYFGPGTRLTVL.

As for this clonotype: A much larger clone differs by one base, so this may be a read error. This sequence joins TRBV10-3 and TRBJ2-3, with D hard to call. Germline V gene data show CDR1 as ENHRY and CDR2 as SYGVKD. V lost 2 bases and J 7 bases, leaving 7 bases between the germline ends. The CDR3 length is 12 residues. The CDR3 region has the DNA TGTGCCATCAGTGAGGAGTGGTATACGCAGTATTTT. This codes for CAISEEWYTQYF.

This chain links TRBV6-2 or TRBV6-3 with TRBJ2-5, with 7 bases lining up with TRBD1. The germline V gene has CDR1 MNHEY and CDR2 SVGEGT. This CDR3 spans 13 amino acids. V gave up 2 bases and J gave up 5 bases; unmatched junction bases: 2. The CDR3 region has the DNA TGTGCCAGCAGTTACACAGGGGTTGAGACCCAGTACTTC. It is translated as CASSYTGVETQYF.

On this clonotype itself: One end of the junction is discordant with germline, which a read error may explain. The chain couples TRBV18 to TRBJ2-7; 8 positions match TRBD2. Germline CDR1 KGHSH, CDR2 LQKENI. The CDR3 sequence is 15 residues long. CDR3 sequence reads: CANSPAGAGSYEQYF. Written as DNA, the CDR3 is TGTGCCAACTCACCAGCGGGGGCGGGCTCCTACGAGCAGTACTTC. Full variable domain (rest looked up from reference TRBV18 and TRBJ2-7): NAGVMQNPRHLVRRRGQEARLRCSPMKGHSHVYWYRQLPEEGLKFMVYLQKENIIDESGMPKERFSAEFPKEGPSILRIQQVVRGDSAAYFCANSPAGAGSYEQYFGPGTRLTVT.

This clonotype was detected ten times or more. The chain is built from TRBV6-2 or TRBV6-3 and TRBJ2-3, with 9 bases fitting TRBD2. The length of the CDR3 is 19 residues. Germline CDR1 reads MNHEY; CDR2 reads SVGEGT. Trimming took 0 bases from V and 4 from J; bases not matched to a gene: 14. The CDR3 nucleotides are TGTGCCAGCAGTTACTCGAGTAACTGGGCGGGAGGGCCCGCAGATACGCAGTATTTT. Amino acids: CASSYSSNWAGGPADTQYF.

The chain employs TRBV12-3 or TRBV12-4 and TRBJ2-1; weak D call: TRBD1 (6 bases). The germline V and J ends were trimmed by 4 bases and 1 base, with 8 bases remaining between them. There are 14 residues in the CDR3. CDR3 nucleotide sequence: TGTGCCAGCAGTTCGACAGGATCCTACAATGAGCAGTTCTTC. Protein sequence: CASSSTGSYNEQFF.

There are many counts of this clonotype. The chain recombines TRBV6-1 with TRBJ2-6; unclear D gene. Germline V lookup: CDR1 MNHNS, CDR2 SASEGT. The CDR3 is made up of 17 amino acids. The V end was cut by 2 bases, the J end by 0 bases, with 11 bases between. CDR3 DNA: TGTGCCAGCAGTGAATGGCCCGATCTCTCTGGGGCCAACGTCCTGACTTTC. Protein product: CASSEWPDLSGANVLTF.

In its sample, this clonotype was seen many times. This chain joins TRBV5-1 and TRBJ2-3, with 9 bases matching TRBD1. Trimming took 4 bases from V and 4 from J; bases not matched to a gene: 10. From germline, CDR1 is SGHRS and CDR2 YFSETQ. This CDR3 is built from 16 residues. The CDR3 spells CASSLQGAIGADTQYF. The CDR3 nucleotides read TGCGCCAGCAGCCTACAGGGGGCAATCGGCGCAGATACGCAGTATTTT.

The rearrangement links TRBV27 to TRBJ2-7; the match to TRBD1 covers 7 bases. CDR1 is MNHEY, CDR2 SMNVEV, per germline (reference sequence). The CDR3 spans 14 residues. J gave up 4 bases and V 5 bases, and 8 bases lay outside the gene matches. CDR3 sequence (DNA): TGTGCCAGCAGTATACAGGGGTTAGATTACGAGCAGTACTTC. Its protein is CASSIQGLDYEQYF.